The clone carrying this T cell receptor beta chain was detected a few times. These data come from a study of T cells in Graves' hyperthyroidism and ophthalmopathy. Researchers took RNA transcripts and amplified the TCR beta CDR3 regions from them. When the TCR CDR3 underwent first-round RT-PCR, the HTBI primer set was used. TCRdb ran MiXCR on the multiplex PCR reads and lists one entry per CDR3 protein. The sample holds hundreds of thousands of distinct CDR3 sequences; approximately 14% are singletons and the top ten take 13% to 15%. Trimming took 3 bases from V and 7 from J, leaving 12 bases between them. The germline CDR1 and CDR2 sequences are SGHTA and FQGNSA. The CDR3 loop spans 14 amino acids.

The V gene is TRBV7-2, the J gene TRBJ1-4; possible D gene TRBD1, 5 bases. This TCR came from a woman between 18 and 30 years old with Graves' hyperthyroidism. Sequencing used blood. This CDR3 reads CASSFGGSGEKLFF. CDR3 DNA sequence: TGTGCCAGCAGCTTTGGGGGGAGCGGTGAAAAACTGTTTTTT.